This T cell receptor (beta chain) stems from a study of identical twins. Broader study findings: High-abundance cord blood beta clonotypes had fewer insertions; memory repertoires showed none.

As concerns this clonotype: The antigen is not known.

MiXCR was run by TCRdb on the 5' RACE reads, yielding one entry per CDR3 protein. The profile shows under 250,000 distinct CDR3 sequences, around 6.9% of them singletons. These sequences were also reported in another study, on yellow fever vaccine responses in identical twins.

The sample was memory (CD45RO+) T cells sorted from blood. The receptor's source is a woman in her late teens or twenties in good health.

The DNA for the CDR3 is TGTGCCAGCAGCTTATCAGGAATGGGTGGCTACACCTTC. This translates into CASSLSGMGGYTF. This rearrangement joins TRBV7-2 to TRBJ1-2; D unresolved. Germline V CDR1 and CDR2: SGHTA, FQGNSA. Trimming took off 2 bases at V and 7 bases at J, with 11 bases between the two ends. This CDR3 region has 13 residues.